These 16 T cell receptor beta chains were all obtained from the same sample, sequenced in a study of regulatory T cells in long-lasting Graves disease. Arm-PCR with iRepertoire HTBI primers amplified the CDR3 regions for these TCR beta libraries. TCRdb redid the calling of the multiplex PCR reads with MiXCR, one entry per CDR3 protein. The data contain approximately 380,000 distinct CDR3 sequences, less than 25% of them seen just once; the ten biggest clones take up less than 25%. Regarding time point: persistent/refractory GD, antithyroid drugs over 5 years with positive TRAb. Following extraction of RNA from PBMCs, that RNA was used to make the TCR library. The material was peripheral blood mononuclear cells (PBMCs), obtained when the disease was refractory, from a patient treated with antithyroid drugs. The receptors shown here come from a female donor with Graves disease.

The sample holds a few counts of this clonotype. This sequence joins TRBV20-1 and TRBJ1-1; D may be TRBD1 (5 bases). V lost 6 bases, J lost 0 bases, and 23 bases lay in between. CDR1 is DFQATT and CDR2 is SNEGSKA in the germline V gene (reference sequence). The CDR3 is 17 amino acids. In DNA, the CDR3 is TGCAGTGCCAGGACACGTGAAGTGGGCGTCATGAACACTGAAGCTTTCTTT. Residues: CSARTREVGVMNTEAFF.

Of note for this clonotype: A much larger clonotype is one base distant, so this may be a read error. CDR3 amino acids: CASSPQGWTEALF. The CDR3 DNA sequence: TGTGCCAGCAGCCCACAGGGGTGGACTGAAGCTCTCTTT. This chain uses TRBV7-8 with TRBJ1-1; TRBD1 matches 7 bases. Germline assignment: CDR1 SGHVS and CDR2 FQNEAQ. There are 13 residues in the CDR3.

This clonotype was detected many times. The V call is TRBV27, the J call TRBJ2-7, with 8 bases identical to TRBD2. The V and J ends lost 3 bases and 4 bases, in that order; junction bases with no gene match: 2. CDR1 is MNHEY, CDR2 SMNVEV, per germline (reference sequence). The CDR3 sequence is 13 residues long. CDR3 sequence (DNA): TGTGCCAGCAGTTTCTCGGGAGGGTACGAGCAGTACTTC. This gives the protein CASSFSGGYEQYF.

CDR3 in amino acids: CASSIGDRDTEAFF. In nucleotides, the CDR3 is TGTGCCAGTAGTATAGGGGACAGGGATACTGAAGCTTTCTTT. This sequence joins TRBV19 and TRBJ1-1, with 9 bases fitting TRBD1. Germline CDR1 reads LNHDA; CDR2 reads SQIVND (reference sequence). Germline trimming cut 1 base from V and 5 bases from J; bases unmatched to any gene: 2. The CDR3 is made up of 14 amino acids.

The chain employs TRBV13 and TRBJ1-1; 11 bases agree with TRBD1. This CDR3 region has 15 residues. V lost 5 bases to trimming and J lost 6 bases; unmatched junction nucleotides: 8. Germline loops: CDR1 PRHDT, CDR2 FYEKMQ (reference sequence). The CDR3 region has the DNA TGTGCCAGCAGCCACCGGGACAGGGGGGTCGCTGAAGCTTTCTTT. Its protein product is CASSHRDRGVAEAFF.

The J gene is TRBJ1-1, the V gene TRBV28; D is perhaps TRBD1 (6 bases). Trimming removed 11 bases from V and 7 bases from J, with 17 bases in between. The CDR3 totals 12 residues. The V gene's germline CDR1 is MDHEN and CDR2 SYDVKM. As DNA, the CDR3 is TGTGCCTCCTGCGAACAGGGACTTGAAGCTTTCTTT. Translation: CASCEQGLEAFF.

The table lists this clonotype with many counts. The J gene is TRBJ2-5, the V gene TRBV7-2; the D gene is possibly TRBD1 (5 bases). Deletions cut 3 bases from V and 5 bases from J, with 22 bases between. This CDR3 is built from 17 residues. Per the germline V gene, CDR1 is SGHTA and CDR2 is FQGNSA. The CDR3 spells CASSFVSGFGALETQYF. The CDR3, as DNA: TGTGCCAGCAGCTTTGTGTCAGGGTTTGGGGCATTGGAGACCCAGTACTTC.

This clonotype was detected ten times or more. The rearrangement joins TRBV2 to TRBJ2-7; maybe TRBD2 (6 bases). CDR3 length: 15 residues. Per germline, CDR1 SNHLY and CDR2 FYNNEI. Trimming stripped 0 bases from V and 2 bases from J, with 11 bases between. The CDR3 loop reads CASSEAHGGPYEQYF. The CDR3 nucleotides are TGTGCCAGCAGTGAAGCCCACGGGGGACCCTACGAGCAGTACTTC.

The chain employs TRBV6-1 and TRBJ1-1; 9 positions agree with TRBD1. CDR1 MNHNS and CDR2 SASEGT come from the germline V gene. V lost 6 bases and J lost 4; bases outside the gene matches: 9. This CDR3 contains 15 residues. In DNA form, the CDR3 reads TGTGCCAGCAGCGCCGGGACAGGGCTTGGCACTGAAGCTTTCTTT. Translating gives CASSAGTGLGTEAFF.

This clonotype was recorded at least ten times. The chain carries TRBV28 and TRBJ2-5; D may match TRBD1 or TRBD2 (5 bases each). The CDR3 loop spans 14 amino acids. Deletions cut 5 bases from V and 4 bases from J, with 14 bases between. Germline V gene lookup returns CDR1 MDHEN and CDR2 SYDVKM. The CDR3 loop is CASSRGFAGETQYF. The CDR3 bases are TGTGCCAGCAGTCGGGGCTTTGCAGGAGAGACCCAGTACTTC.

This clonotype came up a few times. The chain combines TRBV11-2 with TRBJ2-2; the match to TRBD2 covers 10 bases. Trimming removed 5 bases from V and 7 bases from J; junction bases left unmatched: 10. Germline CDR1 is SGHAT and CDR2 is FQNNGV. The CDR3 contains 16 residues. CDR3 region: CASSPLLAGAGGELFF. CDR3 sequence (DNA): TGTGCCAGCAGCCCACTTCTAGCGGGAGCGGGCGGGGAGCTGTTTTTT.

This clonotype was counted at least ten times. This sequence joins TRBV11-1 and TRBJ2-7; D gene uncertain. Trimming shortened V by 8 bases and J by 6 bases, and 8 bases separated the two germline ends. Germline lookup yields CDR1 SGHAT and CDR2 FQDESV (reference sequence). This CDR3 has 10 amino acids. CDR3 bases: TGTGCCAGCGGTTTGACCGAGCAGTACTTC. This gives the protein CASGLTEQYF.

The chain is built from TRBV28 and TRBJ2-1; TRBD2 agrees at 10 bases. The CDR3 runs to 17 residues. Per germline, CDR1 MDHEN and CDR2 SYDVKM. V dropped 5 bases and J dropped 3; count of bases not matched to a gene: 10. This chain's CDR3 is CASSVHLAGDNYNEQFF. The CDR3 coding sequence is TGTGCCAGCAGTGTCCACCTAGCGGGAGACAACTACAATGAGCAGTTCTTC.

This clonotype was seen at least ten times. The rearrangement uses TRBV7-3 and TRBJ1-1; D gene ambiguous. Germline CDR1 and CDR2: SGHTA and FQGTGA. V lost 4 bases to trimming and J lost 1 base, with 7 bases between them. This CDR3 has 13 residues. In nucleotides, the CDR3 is TGTGCCAGCAGCTCAAGGTGGAACACTGAAGCTTTCTTT. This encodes CASSSRWNTEAFF.

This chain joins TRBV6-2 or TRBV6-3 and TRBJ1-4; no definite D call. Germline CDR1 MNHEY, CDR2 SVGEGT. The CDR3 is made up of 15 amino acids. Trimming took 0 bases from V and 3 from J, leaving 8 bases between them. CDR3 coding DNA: TGTGCCAGCAGTTACTCAGGCGGGGCTAATGAAAAACTGTTTTTT. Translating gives CASSYSGGANEKLFF.

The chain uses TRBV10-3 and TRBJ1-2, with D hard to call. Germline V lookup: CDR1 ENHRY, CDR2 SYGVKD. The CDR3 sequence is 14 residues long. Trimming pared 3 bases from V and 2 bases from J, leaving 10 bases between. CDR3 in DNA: TGTGCCATCAGTGATTCACGGGCGAACTATGGCTACACCTTC. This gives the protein CAISDSRANYGYTF.